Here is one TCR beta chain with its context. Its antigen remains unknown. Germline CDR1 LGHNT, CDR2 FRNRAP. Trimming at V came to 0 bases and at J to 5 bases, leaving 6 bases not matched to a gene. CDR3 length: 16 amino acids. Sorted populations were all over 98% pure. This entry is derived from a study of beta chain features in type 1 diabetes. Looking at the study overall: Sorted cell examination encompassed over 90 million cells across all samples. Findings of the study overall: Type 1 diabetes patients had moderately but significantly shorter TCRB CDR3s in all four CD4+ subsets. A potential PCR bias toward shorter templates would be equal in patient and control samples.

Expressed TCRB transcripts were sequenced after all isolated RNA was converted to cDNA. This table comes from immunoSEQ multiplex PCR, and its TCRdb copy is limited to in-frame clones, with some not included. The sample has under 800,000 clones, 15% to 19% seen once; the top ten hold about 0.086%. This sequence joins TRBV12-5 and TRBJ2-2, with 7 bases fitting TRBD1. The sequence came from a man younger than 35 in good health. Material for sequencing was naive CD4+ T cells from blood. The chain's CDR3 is CASGLVLGQQTGELFF. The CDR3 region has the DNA TGTGCTAGTGGTTTGGTACTGGGACAGCAAACCGGGGAGCTGTTTTTT.